This T cell receptor (beta chain) was captured by sequencing in a study of control samples from healthy donors and cancer patients. Germline values: CDR1 MGHRA, CDR2 YSYEKL. CDR3 length equals 15 residues. Trimming shortened V by 0 bases and J by 5 bases, and 13 bases separated the two germline ends. This table comes from immunoSEQ multiplex PCR, and its TCRdb copy is limited to in-frame clones, with some not included. The sample gives about 170,000 clones, about 94% of which show up once; roughly 4% is in the top ten. The TCR was taken from a woman aged 60-75 years in good health. The material sequenced was blood. This rearrangement joins TRBV4-1 to TRBJ1-2; weak D call: TRBD1 (6 bases). The CDR3 bases are TGCGCCAGCAGCCAAGATCCGGCAGGGGAATATGGCTACACCTTC. Translation gives CASSQDPAGEYGYTF.